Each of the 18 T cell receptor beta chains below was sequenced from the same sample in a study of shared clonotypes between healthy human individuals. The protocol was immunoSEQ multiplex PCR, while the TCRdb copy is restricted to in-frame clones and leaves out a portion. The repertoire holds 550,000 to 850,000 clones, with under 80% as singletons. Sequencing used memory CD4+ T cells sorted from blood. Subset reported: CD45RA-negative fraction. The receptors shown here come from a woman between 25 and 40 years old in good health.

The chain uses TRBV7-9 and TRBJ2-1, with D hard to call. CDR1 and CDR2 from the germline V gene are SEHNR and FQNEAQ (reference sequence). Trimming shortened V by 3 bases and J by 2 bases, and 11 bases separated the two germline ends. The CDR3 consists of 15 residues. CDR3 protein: CASSLGGATYNEQFF. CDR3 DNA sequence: TGTGCCAGCAGCTTGGGTGGCGCGACCTACAATGAGCAGTTCTTC.

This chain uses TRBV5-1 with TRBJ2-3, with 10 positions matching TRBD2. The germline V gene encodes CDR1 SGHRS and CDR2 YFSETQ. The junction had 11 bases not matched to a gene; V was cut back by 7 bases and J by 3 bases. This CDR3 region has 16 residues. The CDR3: CASRQREGRGTDTQYF. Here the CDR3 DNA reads TGCGCCAGCCGCCAGCGGGAGGGCCGGGGGACAGATACGCAGTATTTT.

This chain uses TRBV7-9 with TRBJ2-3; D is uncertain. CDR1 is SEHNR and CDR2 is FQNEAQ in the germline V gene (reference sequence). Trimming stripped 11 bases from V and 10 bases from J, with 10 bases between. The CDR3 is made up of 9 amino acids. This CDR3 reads CACSSPQYF. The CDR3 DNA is TGTGCCTGCTCCTCGCCGCAGTATTTT.

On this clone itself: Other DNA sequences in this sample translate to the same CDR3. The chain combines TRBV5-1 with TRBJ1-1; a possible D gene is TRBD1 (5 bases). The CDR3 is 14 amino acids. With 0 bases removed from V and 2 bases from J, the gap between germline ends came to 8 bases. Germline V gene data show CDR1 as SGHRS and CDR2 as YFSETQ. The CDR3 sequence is CASSLGGANTEAFF. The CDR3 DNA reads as TGCGCCAGCAGCTTGGGTGGGGCTAACACTGAAGCTTTCTTT. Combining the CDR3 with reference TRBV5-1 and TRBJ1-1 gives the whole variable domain KAGVTQTPRYLIKTRGQQVTLSCSPISGHRSVSWYQQTPGQGLQFLFEYFSETQRNKGNFPGRFSGRQFSNSRSEMNVSTLELGDSALYLCASSLGGANTEAFFGQGTRLTVV.

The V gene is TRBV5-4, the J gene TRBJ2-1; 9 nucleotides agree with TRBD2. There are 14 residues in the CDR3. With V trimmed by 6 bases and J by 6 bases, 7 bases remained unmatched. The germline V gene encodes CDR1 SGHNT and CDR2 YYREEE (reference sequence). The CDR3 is CASKRASGTNEQFF. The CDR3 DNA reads TGTGCCAGCAAGAGGGCTAGCGGGACCAATGAGCAGTTCTTC.

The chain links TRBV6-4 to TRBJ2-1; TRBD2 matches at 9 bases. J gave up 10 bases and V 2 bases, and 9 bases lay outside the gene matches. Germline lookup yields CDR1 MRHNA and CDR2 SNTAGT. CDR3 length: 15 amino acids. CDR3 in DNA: TGTGCCAGCAGTGACCGCGCGGGAGGGCCCGAAGAGCAGTTCTTC. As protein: CASSDRAGGPEEQFF.

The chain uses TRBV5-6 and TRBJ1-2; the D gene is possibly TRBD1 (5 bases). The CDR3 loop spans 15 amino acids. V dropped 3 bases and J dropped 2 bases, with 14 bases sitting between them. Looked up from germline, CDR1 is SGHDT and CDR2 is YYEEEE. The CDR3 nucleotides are TGTGCCAGCAGCTGGGGGGACCTACTGAACTATGGCTACACCTTC. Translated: CASSWGDLLNYGYTF.

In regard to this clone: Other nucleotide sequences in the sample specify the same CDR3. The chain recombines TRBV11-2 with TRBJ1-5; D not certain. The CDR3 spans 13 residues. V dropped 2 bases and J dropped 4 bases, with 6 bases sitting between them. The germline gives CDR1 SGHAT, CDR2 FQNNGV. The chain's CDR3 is CASSLFPNQPQHF. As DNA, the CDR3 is TGTGCCAGCAGCTTATTCCCGAATCAGCCCCAGCATTTT.

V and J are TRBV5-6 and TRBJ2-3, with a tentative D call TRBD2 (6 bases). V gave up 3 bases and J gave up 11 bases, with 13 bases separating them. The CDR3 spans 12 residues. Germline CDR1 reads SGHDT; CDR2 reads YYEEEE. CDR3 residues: CASSWGLGGQYF. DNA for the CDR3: TGTGCCAGCAGCTGGGGACTTGGAGGGCAGTATTTT.

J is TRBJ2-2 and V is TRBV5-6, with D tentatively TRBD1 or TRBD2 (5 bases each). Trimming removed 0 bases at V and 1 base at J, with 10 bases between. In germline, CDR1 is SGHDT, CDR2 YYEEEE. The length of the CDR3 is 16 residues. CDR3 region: CASSLAGTQNTGELFF. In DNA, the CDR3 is TGTGCCAGCAGCTTGGCAGGGACCCAGAACACCGGGGAGCTGTTTTTT.

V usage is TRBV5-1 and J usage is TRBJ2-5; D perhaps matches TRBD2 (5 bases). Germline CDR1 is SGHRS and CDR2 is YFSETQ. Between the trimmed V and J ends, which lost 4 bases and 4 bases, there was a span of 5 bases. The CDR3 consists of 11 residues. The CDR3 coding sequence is TGCGCCAGCAGCGAGGGAGAGACCCAGTACTTC. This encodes CASSEGETQYF.

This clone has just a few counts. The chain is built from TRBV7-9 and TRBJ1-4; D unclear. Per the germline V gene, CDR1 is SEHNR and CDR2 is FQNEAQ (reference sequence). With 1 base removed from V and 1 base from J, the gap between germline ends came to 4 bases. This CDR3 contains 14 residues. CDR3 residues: CASSLGRTNEKLFF. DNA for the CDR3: TGTGCCAGCAGCTTAGGCAGAACTAATGAAAAACTGTTTTTT.

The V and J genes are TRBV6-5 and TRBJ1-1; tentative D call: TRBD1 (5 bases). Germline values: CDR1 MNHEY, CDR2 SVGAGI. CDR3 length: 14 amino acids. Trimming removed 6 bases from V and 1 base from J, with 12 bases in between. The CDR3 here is CASRLSGGNTEAFF. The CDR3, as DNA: TGTGCCAGCAGGTTGTCGGGGGGGAACACTGAAGCTTTCTTT.

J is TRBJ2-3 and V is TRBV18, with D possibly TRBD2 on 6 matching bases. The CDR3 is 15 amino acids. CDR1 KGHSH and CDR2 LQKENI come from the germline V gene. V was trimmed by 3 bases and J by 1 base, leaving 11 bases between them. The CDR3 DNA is TGTGCCAGCTCACCTGGCGGGGCCGGCACAGATACGCAGTATTTT. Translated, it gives CASSPGGAGTDTQYF.

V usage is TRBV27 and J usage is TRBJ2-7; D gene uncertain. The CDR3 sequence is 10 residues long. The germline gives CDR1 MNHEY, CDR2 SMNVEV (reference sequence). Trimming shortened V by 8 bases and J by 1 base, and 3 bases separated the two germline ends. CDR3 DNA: TGTGCCAGCCGTTCCTACGAGCAGTACTTC. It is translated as CASRSYEQYF.

The CDR3 coding sequence is TGTGCCAGCAGCTCCTTTAGCGACGGGAACACCATATATTTT. Translated, it gives CASSSFSDGNTIYF. The rearrangement joins TRBV7-8 to TRBJ1-3; no firm D call. The CDR3 sequence is 14 residues long. Germline CDR1 reads SGHVS; CDR2 reads FQNEAQ. Trimming left V 4 bases short and J 7 bases short, with 14 bases between.

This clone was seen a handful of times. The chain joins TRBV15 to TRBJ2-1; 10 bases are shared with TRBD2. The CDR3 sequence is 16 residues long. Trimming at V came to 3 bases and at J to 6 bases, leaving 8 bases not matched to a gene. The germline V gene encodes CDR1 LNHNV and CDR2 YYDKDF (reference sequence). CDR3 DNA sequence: TGTGCCACCAGCAGGGGAGCGGGAGGGCCGGGCAATGAGCAGTTCTTC. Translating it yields CATSRGAGGPGNEQFF.

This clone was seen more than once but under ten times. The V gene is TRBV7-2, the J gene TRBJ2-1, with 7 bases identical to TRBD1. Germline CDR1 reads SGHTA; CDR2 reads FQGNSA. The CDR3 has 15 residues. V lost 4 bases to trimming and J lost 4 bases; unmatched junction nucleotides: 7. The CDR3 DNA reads TGTGCCAGCAGCTCCAAGTCGGGACAGTACAATGAGCAGTTCTTC. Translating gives CASSSKSGQYNEQFF.